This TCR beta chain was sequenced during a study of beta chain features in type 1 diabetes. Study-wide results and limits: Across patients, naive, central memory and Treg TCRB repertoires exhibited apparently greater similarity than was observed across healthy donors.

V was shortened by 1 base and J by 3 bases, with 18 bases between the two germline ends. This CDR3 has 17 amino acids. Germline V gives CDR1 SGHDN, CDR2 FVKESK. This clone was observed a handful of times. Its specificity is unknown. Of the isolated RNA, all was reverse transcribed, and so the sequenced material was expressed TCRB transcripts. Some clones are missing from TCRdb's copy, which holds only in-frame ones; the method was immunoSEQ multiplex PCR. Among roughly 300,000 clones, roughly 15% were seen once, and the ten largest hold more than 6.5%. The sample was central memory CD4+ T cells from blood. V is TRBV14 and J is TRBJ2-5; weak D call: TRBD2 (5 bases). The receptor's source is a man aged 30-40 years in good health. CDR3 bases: TGTGCCAGCAGCCAAGGGCTCGGGAAACCCGCCGAAGAGACCCAGTACTTC. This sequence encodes CASSQGLGKPAEETQYF.